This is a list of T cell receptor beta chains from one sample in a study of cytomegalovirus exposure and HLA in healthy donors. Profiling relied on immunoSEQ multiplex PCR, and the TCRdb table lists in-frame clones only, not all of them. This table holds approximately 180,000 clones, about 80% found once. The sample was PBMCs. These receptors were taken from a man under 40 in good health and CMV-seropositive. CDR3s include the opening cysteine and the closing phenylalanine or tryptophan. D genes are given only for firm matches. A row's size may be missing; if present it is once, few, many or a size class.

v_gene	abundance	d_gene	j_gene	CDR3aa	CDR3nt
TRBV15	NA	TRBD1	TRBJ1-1	CATSKFTGETEAFF	TGTGCCACCAGCAAATTCACAGGGGAGACTGAAGCTTTCTTT
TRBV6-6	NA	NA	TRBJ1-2	CASSYGGSGYGYTF	TGTGCCAGCAGTTACGGGGGGTCTGGCTATGGCTACACCTTC
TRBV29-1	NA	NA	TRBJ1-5	CSVGIAGEPNQPQHF	TGCAGCGTTGGAATAGCGGGGGAACCCAATCAGCCCCAGCATTTT
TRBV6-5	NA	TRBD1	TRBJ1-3	CASSSGQGARGNTIYF	TGTGCCAGCAGTTCTGGACAGGGGGCGCGTGGAAACACCATATATTTT
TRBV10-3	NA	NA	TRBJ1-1	CAICDEDGAEAFF	TGTGCCATCTGCGACGAAGACGGAGCTGAAGCTTTCTTT
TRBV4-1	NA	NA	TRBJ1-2	CASSHGGGNYGYTF	TGCGCCAGCAGCCACGGGGGTGGGAACTATGGCTACACCTTC
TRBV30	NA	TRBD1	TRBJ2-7	CAWSTGTGGYEQYF	TGTGCCTGGAGTACCGGGACAGGGGGCTACGAGCAGTACTTC
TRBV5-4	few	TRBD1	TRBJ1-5	CASSVQGDDQPQHF	TGTGCCAGCAGCGTCCAGGGGGATGATCAGCCCCAGCATTTT
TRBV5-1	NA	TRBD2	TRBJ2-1	CASSPSGRESLGDEQFF	TGCGCCAGCAGCCCCTCGGGGCGGGAGAGCTTAGGTGATGAGCAGTTCTTC
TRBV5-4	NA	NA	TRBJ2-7	CASSLDGSYEQYF	TGTGCCAGCAGCTTGGACGGGTCATACGAGCAGTACTTC
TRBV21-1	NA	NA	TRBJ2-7	CASSNSWTSGRHYEQYF	TGTGCCAGCAGCAATTCGTGGACTAGCGGGCGGCACTACGAGCAGTACTTC
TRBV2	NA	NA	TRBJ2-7	CASSVPVSYEQYF	TGTGCCAGCAGTGTTCCGGTTTCCTACGAGCAGTACTTC
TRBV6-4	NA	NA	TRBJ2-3	CASSDARLVSYTDTQYF	TGTGCCAGCAGTGACGCCAGACTAGTTTCATACACAGATACGCAGTATTTT
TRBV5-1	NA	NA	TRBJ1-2	CASSLREGYGYTF	TGCGCCAGCAGCTTGAGGGAGGGCTATGGCTACACCTTC
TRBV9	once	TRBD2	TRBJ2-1	CASSVDQREVHEQFF	TGTGCCAGCAGCGTAGACCAGCGGGAGGTACATGAGCAGTTCTTC
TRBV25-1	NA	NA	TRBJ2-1	CASSDPSSYNEQFF	TGTGCCAGCAGTGATCCGAGCTCCTACAATGAGCAGTTCTTC
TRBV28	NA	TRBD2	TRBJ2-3	CASSSPAGRTDTQYF	TGTGCCAGCAGTTCCCCAGCGGGGCGCACAGATACGCAGTATTTT
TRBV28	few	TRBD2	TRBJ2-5	CASSSRALAGGPQETQYF	TGTGCCAGCAGTTCGAGAGCGTTAGCGGGAGGACCCCAAGAGACCCAGTACTTC
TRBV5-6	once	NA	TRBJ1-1	CASSLGREDTEAFF	TGTGCCAGCAGCCTGGGGAGGGAGGACACTGAAGCTTTCTTT
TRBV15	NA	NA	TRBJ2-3	CATSRGNSFSTDTQYF	TGTGCCACCAGCAGAGGAAACAGCTTTAGCACAGATACGCAGTATTTT
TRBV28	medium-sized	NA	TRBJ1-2	CASSFGVAGYGYTF	TGTGCCAGCAGTTTCGGGGTTGCGGGCTATGGCTACACCTTC
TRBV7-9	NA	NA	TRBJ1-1	CSSSLDWGRGTEAFF	TGTTCCAGCAGCTTAGATTGGGGGCGAGGAACTGAAGCTTTCTTT
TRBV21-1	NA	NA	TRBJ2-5	CASSYRRETQYF	TGTGCCAGCAGTTACCGGAGGGAGACCCAGTACTTC
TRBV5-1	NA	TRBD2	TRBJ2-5	CASSLPAGSQETQYF	TGCGCCAGCAGCTTACCAGCGGGAAGCCAAGAGACCCAGTACTTC
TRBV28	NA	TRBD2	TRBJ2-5	CASSLSAGGPSRETQYF	TGTGCCAGCAGTTTATCGGCGGGAGGGCCCTCGAGAGAGACCCAGTACTTC
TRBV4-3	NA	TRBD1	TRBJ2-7	CASSPRQGWEQYF	TGCGCCAGCAGCCCTAGACAGGGTTGGGAGCAGTACTTC
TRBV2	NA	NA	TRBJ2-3	CASSEAGTLRFTDTQYF	TGTGCCAGCAGTGAAGCGGGGACTCTCCGTTTCACAGATACGCAGTATTTT
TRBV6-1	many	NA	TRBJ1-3	CASSTGGNTIYF	TGTGCCAGCAGCACAGGAGGGAACACCATATATTTT
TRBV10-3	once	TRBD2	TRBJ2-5	CAISGLAGVETQYF	TGTGCCATCAGTGGACTAGCGGGGGTTGAGACCCAGTACTTC
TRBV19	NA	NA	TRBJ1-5	CASSLATVSGGQPQHF	TGTGCCAGTAGTCTGGCGACGGTATCGGGGGGTCAGCCCCAGCATTTT
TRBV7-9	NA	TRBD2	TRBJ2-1	CASSPLRGGPYNEQFF	TGTGCCAGCAGCCCGTTGCGGGGGGGGCCCTACAATGAGCAGTTCTTC
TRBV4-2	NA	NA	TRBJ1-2	CASSQKGGKLNYGYTF	TGTGCCAGCAGCCAAAAGGGAGGGAAACTAAACTATGGCTACACCTTC
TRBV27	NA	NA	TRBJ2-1	CASSLGLGNNEQFF	TGTGCCAGCAGTTTGGGACTCGGTAACAATGAGCAGTTCTTC
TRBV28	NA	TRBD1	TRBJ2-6	CASSPRTGRIGANVLTF	TGTGCCAGCAGTCCACGGACAGGGCGGATTGGGGCCAACGTCCTGACTTTC
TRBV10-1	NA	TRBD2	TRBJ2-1	CASSLTSGPYNEQFF	TGCGCCAGCAGTTTGACTAGCGGTCCATACAATGAGCAGTTCTTC
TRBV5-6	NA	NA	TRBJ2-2	CAGSWEQATGELFF	TGTGCCGGCAGCTGGGAACAGGCTACCGGGGAGCTGTTTTTT
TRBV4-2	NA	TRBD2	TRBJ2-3	CASSPGLAGGLTDTQYF	TGTGCCAGCAGCCCGGGACTAGCGGGGGGCTTGACAGATACGCAGTATTTT